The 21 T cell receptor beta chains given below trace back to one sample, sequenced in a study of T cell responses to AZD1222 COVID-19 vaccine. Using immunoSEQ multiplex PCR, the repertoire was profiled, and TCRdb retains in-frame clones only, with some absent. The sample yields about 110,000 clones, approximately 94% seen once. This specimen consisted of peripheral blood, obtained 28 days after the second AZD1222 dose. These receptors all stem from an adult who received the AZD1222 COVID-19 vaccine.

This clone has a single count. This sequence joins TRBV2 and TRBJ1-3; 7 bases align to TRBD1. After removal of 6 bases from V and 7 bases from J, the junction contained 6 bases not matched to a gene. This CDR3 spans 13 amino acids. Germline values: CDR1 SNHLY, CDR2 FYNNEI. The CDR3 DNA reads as TGTGCCAGCAGAGACAGGGATGGGAACACCATATATTTT. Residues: CASRDRDGNTIYF.

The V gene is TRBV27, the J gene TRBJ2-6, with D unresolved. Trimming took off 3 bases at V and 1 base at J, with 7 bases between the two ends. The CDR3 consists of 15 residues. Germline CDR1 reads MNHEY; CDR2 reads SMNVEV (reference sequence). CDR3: CASSLRVSGANVLTF. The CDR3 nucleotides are TGTGCCAGCAGTTTGCGAGTATCTGGGGCCAACGTCCTGACTTTC.

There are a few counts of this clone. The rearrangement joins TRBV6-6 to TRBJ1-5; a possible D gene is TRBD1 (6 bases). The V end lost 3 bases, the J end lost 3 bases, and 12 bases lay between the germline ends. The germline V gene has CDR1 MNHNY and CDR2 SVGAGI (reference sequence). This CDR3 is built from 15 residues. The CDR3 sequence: CASSYTGTSNQPQHF. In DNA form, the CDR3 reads TGTGCCAGCAGTTATACCGGGACATCCAATCAGCCCCAGCATTTT.

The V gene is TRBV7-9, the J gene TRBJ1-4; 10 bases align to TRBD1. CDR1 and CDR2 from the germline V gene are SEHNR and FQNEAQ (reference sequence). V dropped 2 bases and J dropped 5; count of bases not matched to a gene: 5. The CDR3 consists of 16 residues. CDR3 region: CASSLPRTGGNEKLFF. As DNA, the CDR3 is TGTGCCAGCAGCTTACCCCGGACAGGGGGAAATGAAAAACTGTTTTTT.

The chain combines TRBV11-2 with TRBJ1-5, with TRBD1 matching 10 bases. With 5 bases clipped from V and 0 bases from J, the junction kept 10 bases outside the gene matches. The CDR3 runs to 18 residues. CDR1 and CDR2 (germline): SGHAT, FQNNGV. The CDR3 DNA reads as TGTGCCAGCAGCACCGGACAGGGGGGAACGTATAGCAATCAGCCCCAGCATTTT. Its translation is CASSTGQGGTYSNQPQHF.

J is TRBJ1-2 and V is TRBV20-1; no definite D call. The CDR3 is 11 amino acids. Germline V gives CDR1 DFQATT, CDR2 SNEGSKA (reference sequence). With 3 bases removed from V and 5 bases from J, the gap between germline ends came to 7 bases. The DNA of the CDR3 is TGCAGTGCTAGGAGAGGATATGGCTACACCTTC. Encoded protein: CSARRGYGYTF.

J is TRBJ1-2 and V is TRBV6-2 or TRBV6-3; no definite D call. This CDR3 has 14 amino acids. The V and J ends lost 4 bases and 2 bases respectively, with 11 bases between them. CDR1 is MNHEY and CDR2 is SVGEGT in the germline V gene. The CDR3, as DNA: TGTGCCAGCAGTTTCCTGGCTGCGAACTATGGCTACACCTTC. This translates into CASSFLAANYGYTF.

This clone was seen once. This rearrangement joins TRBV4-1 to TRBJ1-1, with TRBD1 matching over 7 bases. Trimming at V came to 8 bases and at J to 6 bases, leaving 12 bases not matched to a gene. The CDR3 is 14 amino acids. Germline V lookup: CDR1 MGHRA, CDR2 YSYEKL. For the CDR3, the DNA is TGCGCCAGCGTAGAAGATGAGACAGGGCCTGAAGCTTTCTTT. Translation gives CASVEDETGPEAFF.

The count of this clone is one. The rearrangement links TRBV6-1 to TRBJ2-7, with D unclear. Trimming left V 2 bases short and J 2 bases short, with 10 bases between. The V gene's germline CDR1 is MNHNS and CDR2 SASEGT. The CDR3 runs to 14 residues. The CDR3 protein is CASSETSIPYEQYF. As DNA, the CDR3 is TGTGCCAGCAGTGAAACGAGTATCCCCTACGAGCAGTACTTC.

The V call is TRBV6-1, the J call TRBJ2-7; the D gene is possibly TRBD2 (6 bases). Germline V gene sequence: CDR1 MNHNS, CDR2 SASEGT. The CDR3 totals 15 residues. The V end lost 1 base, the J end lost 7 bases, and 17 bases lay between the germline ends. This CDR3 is CASSEGGTWRIEQYF. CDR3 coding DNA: TGTGCCAGCAGTGAAGGGGGGACTTGGCGTATAGAGCAGTACTTC.

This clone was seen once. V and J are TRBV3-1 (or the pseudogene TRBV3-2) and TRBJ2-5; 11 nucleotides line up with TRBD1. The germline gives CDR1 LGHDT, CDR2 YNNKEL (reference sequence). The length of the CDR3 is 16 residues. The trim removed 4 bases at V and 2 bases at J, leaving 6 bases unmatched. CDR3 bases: TGTGCCAGCAGCCTCGGAGGGACAGGGGGTCAAGAGACCCAGTACTTC. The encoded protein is CASSLGGTGGQETQYF.

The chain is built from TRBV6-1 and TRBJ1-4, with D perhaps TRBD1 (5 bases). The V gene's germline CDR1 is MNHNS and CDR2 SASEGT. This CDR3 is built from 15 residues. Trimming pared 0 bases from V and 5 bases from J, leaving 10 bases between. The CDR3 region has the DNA TGTGCCAGCAGTGAAGCCGGGGCTCCAAATGAAAAACTGTTTTTT. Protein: CASSEAGAPNEKLFF.

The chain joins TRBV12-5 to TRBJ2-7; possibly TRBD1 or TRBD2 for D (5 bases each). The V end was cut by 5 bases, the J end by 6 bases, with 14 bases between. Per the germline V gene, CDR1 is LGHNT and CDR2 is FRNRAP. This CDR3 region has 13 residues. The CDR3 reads CASGLTPGAEQYF. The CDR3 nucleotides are TGTGCTAGTGGTCTCACACCCGGGGCCGAGCAGTACTTC.

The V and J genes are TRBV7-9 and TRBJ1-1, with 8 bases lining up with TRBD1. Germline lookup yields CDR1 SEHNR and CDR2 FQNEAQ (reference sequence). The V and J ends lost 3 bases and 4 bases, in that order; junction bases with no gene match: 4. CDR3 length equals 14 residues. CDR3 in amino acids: CASSLRQGSTEAFF. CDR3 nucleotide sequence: TGTGCCAGCAGCTTGAGACAGGGGAGCACTGAAGCTTTCTTT.

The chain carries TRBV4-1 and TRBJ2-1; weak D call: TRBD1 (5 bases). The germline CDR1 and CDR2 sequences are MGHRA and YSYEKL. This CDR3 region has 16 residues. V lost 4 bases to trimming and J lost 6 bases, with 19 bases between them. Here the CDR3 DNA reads TGCGCCAGCAGCCTCTCCGGGCAGGGCCTCGGCAATGAGCAGTTCTTC. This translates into CASSLSGQGLGNEQFF.

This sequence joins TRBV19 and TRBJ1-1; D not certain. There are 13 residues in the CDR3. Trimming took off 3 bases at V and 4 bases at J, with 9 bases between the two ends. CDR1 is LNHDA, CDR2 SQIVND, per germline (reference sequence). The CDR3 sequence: CASSIAVITEAFF. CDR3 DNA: TGTGCCAGTAGTATTGCCGTAATCACTGAAGCTTTCTTT. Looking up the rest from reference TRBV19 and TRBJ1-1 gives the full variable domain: DGGITQSPKYLFRKEGQNVTLSCEQNLNHDAMYWYRQDPGQGLRLIYYSQIVNDFQKGDIAEGYSVSREKKESFPLTVTSAQKNPTAFYLCASSIAVITEAFFGQGTRLTVV.

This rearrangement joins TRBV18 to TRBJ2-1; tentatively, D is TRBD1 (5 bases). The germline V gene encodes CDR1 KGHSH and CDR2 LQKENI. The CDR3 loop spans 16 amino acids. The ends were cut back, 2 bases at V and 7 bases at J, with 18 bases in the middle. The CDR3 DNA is TGTGCCAGCTCACCATACGATCAGACAGCGTTAAATGAGCAGTTCTTC. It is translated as CASSPYDQTALNEQFF.

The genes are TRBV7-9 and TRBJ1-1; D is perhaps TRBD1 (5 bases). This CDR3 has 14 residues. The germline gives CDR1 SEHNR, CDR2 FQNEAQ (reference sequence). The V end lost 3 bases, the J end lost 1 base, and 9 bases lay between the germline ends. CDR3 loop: CASSFDSSNTEAFF. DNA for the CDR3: TGTGCCAGCAGCTTCGACAGTTCGAACACTGAAGCTTTCTTT.

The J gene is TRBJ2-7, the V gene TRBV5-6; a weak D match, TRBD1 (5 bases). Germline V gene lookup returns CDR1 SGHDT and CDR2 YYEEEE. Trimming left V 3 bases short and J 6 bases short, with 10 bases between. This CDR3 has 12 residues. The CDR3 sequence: CASSSTDFEQYF. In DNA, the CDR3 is TGTGCCAGCAGCTCGACAGACTTCGAGCAGTACTTC.

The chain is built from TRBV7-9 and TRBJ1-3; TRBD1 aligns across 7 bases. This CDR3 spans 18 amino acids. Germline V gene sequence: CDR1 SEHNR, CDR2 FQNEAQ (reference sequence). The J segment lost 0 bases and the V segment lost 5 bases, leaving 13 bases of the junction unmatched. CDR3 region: CASSPRWGDSSSGNTIYF. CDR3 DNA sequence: TGTGCCAGCAGCCCCCGTTGGGGGGACAGCAGCTCTGGAAACACCATATATTTT.

CDR3 sequence: CAISESPGSYGYTF. The CDR3 region has the DNA TGTGCCATCAGTGAGTCTCCAGGGAGCTATGGCTACACCTTC. V gene TRBV10-3 combines with J gene TRBJ1-2, with D tentatively TRBD1 (5 bases). The CDR3 runs 14 residues. The germline V gene has CDR1 ENHRY and CDR2 SYGVKD. The V end was cut by 0 bases, the J end by 4 bases, with 9 bases between.